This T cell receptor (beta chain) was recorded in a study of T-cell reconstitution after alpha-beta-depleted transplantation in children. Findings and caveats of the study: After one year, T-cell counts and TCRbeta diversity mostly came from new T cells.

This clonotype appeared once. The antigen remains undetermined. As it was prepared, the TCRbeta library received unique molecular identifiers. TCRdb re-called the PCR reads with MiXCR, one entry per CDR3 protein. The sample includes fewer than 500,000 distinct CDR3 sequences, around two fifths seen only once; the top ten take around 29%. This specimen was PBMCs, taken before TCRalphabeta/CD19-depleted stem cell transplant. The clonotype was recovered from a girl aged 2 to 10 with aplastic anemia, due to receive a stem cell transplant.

This chain's CDR3 is CASSLTEAATQYF. CDR3 DNA sequence: TGTGCCAGCAGCTTAACAGAAGCGGCTACGCAGTATTTT. The V gene is TRBV7-9, the J gene TRBJ2-3; weak D call: TRBD2 (5 bases). Germline CDR1 is SEHNR and CDR2 is FQNEAQ (reference sequence). V lost 2 bases and J lost 8, with 11 bases in between. The CDR3 totals 13 residues.